The clone carrying this T cell receptor (beta chain) was detected ten times or more. The record originates from a study of Graves' ophthalmopathy and Graves' hyperthyroidism. Trimming stripped 1 base from V and 5 bases from J, with 14 bases between. Germline V gene sequence: CDR1 MGHDK, CDR2 SYGVNS. The CDR3 is 15 amino acids. Amplification from RNA transcripts yielded the TCR beta CDR3 regions. HTBI-primed RT-PCR formed the first round, and a multiplex PCR formed the second. TCRdb re-analysed the multiplex PCR reads in MiXCR, keeping a single row per CDR3 protein. The table has around 470,000 distinct CDR3 sequences, about 15% seen once; the top ten hold about 9.4%.

V gene TRBV25-1 combines with J gene TRBJ1-2; D may be TRBD1 (6 bases). Specimen: blood. The clonotype originates from a woman aged 25 to 39 with Graves' ophthalmopathy. The CDR3 reads CASSESQGSPYGYTF. As DNA, the CDR3 is TGTGCCAGCAGTGAATCACAGGGCTCCCCGTATGGCTACACCTTC.